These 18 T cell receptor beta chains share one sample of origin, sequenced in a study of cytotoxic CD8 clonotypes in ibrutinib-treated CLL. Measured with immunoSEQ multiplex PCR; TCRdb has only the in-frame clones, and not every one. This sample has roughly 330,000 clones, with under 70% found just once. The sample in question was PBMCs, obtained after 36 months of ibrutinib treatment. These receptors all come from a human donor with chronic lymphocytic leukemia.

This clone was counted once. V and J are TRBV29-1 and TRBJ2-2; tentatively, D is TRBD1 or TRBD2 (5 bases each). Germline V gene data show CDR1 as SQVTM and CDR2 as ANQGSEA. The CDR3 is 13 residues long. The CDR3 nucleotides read TGCAGTCCCGGGACGATGAACACCGGGGAGCTGTTTTTT. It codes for CSPGTMNTGELFF.

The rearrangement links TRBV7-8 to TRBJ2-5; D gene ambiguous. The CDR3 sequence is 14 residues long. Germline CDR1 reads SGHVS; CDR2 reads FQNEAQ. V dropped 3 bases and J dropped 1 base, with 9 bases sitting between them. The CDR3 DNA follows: TGTGCCAGCAGCTTCGGGCCGAGCCAAGAGACCCAGTACTTC. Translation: CASSFGPSQETQYF. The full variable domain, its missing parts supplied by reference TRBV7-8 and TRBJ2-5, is GAGVSQSPRYKVAKRGQDVALRCDPISGHVSLFWYQQALGQGPEFLTYFQNEAQLDKSGLPSDRFFAERPEGSVSTLKIQRTQQEDSAVYLCASSFGPSQETQYFGPGTRLLVL.

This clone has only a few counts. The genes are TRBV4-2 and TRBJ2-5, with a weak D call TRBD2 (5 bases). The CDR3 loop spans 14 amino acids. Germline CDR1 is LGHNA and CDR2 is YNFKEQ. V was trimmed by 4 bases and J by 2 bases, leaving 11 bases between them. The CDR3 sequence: CASSLGNPQETQYF. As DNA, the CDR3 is TGTGCCAGCAGCCTCGGGAATCCACAAGAGACCCAGTACTTC.

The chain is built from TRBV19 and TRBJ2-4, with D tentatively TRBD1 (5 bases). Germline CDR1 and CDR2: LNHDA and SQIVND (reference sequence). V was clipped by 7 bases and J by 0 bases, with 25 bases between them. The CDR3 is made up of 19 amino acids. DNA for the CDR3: TGTGCCAGTACCCTCACTTTGGGGCCGACGGCACTAGCCAAAAACATTCAGTACTTC. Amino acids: CASTLTLGPTALAKNIQYF. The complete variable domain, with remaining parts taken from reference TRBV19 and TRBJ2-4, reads DGGITQSPKYLFRKEGQNVTLSCEQNLNHDAMYWYRQDPGQGLRLIYYSQIVNDFQKGDIAEGYSVSREKKESFPLTVTSAQKNPTAFYLCASTLTLGPTALAKNIQYFGAGTRLSVL.

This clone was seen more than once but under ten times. Here the CDR3 DNA reads TGTGCCAGCAGCCAGCGGGCAGGGGAGGACCTCTACGAGCAGTACTTC. This encodes CASSQRAGEDLYEQYF. The rearrangement uses TRBV4-2 and TRBJ2-7; D is perhaps TRBD1 or TRBD2 (6 bases each). Trimming pared 3 bases from V and 3 bases from J, leaving 18 bases between. The CDR3 totals 16 residues. Germline assignment: CDR1 LGHNA and CDR2 YNFKEQ.

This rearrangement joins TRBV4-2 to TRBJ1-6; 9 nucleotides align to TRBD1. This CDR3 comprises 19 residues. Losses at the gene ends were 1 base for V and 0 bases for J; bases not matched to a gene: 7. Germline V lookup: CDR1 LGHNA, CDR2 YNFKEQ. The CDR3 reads CASSQAQDRGSSYNSPLHF. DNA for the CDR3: TGTGCCAGCAGCCAAGCCCAGGACAGGGGCAGCTCCTATAATTCACCCCTCCACTTT.

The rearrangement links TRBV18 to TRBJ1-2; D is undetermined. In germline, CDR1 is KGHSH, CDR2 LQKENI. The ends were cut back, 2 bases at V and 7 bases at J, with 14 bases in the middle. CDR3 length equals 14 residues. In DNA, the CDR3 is TGTGCCAGCTCACCAGTCCTCCGGGGTGGTGGCTACACCTTC. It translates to CASSPVLRGGGYTF.

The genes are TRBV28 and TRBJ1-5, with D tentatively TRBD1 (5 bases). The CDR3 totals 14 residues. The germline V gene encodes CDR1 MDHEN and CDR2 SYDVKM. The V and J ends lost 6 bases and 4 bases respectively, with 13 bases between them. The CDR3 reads CASRLRGTNQPQHF. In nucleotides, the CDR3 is TGTGCCAGCAGGCTAAGGGGAACTAATCAGCCCCAGCATTTT.

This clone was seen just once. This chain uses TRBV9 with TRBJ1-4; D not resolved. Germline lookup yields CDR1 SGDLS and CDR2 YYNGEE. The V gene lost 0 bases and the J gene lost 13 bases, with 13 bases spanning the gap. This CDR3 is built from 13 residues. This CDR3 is CASSVELEFGLFF. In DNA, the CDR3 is TGTGCCAGCAGCGTAGAGCTCGAGTTCGGACTGTTTTTT.

The CDR3 DNA reads TGCGCCAGCAGCTGGGGCATGTCCCCAGATACGCAGTATTTT. As protein: CASSWGMSPDTQYF. This chain joins TRBV5-1 and TRBJ2-3; a weak D match, TRBD1 (5 bases). The CDR3 runs to 14 residues. The germline V gene has CDR1 SGHRS and CDR2 YFSETQ. The V end was cut by 3 bases, the J end by 4 bases, with 12 bases between. Using reference TRBV5-1 and TRBJ2-3 for the parts outside the CDR3, the full variable domain is KAGVTQTPRYLIKTRGQQVTLSCSPISGHRSVSWYQQTPGQGLQFLFEYFSETQRNKGNFPGRFSGRQFSNSRSEMNVSTLELGDSALYLCASSWGMSPDTQYFGPGTRLTVL.

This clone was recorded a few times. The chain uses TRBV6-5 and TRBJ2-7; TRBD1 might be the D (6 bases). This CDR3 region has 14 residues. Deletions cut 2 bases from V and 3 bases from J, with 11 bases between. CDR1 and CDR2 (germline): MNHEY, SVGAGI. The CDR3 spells CASSYAGANYEQYF. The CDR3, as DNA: TGTGCCAGCAGTTACGCAGGGGCAAACTACGAGCAGTACTTC.

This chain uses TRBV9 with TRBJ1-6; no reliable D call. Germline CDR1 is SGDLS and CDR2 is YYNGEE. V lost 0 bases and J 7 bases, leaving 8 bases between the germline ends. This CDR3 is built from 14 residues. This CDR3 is CASSVDVGNSPLHF. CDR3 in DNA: TGTGCCAGCAGCGTAGACGTTGGGAATTCACCCCTCCACTTT.

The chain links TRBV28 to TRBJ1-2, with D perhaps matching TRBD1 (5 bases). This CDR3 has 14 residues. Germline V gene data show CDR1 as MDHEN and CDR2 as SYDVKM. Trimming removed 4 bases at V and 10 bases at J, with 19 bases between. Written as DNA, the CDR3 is TGTGCCAGCAGTTCCCCCGGGACGCCTCGGATCTACACCTTC. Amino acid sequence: CASSSPGTPRIYTF.

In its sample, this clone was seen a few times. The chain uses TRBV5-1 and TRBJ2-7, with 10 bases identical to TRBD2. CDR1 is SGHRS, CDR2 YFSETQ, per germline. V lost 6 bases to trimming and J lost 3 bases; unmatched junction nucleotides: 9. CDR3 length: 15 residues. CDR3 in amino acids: CASTPRGLASYEQYF. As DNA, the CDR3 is TGCGCCAGCACCCCGAGGGGACTAGCGAGCTACGAGCAGTACTTC.

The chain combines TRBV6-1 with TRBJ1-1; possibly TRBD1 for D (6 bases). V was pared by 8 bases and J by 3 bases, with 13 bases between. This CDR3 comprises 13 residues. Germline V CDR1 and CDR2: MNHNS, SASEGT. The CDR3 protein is CASGTQQYTEAFF. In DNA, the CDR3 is TGTGCCAGCGGGACACAACAGTACACTGAAGCTTTCTTT.

The CDR3 spells CASNPGPSGGTQYF. CDR3 nucleotides: TGTGCCAGCAACCCTGGCCCCAGCGGTGGGACCCAGTACTTC. The J gene is TRBJ2-5, the V gene TRBV6-6; tentatively, D is TRBD2 (5 bases). Germline CDR1 and CDR2: MNHNY and SVGAGI (reference sequence). V gave up 7 bases and J gave up 7 bases, with 19 bases separating them. The CDR3 extends over 14 amino acids.

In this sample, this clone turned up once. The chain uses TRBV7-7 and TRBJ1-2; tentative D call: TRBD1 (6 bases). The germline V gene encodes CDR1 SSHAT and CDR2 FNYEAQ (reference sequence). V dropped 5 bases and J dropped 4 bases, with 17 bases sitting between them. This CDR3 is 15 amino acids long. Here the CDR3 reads CASSERGLQGYGYTF. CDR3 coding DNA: TGTGCCAGCAGCGAGCGGGGGCTCCAGGGCTATGGCTACACCTTC.

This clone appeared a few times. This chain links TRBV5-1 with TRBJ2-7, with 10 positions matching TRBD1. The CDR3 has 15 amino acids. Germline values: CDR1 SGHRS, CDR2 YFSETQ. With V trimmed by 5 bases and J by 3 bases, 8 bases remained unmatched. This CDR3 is CASRLGQGGLYEQYF. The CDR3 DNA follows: TGCGCCAGCAGATTAGGACAGGGGGGCCTCTACGAGCAGTACTTC.